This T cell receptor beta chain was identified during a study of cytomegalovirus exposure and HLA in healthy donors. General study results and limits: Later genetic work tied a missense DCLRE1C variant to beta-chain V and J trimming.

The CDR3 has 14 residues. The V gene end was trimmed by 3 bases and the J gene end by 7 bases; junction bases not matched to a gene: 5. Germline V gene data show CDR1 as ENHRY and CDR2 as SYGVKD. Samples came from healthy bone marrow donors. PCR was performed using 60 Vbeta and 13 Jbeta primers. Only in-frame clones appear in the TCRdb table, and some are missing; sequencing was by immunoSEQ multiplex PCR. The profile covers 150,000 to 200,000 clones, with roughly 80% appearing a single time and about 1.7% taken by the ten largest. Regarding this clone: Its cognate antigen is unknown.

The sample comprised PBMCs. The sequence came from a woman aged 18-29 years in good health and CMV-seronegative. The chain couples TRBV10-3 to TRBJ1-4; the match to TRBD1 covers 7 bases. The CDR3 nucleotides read TGTGCCATCAGTGACCTACAGGGGAGTGAAAAACTGTTTTTT. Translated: CAISDLQGSEKLFF.